One and the same sample provided the 16 T cell receptor beta chains below, sequenced in a study of identical twins. TCRdb ran MiXCR on the 5' RACE reads and lists one entry per CDR3 protein. The sample includes some 690,000 distinct CDR3 sequences, over 20% seen only once; the top ten take around 4.5%. The sample was also reused in another study, on T cells expressing NK-cell markers.

Sequencing was carried out using PBMCs. These receptors all come from a woman aged 18-29 years in good health.

Ten or more counts support this clonotype. This chain links TRBV29-1 with TRBJ2-3; D is unresolved. The length of the CDR3 is 13 residues. The germline gives CDR1 SQVTM, CDR2 ANQGSEA. V dropped 4 bases and J dropped 0 bases, with 8 bases sitting between them. DNA for the CDR3: TGCAGCGTTGCCGTCTTCAGCACAGATACGCAGTATTTT. It specifies CSVAVFSTDTQYF.

This clonotype was seen more than once but under ten times. The chain's CDR3 is CASTSRANTEAFF. The CDR3, as DNA: TGCGCCAGCACCTCTAGGGCGAACACTGAAGCTTTCTTT. The chain employs TRBV5-1 and TRBJ1-1; no firm D call. This CDR3 is built from 13 residues. The ends were cut back, 6 bases at V and 1 base at J, with 10 bases in the middle. Germline V gene data show CDR1 as SGHRS and CDR2 as YFSETQ.

This clonotype appeared a few times. J is TRBJ2-3 and V is TRBV5-6, with 12 bases that match TRBD2. After removal of 3 bases from V and 5 bases from J, the junction contained 10 bases not matched to a gene. Germline CDR1 is SGHDT and CDR2 is YYEEEE. The CDR3 loop spans 17 amino acids. In nucleotides, the CDR3 is TGTGCCAGCAGCTCCCCCCTACTAGCGGGGGGCCAAGATACGCAGTATTTT. It encodes CASSSPLLAGGQDTQYF.

This clonotype was recorded once. The gene calls are TRBV5-1 and TRBJ2-1, with D tentatively TRBD1 (5 bases). V was clipped by 1 base and J by 4 bases, with 12 bases between them. Germline CDR1 and CDR2: SGHRS and YFSETQ. This CDR3 comprises 15 residues. The CDR3 DNA is TGCGCCAGCAGCTTGCAGGGTCCAATTTACAATGAGCAGTTCTTC. This gives the protein CASSLQGPIYNEQFF.

The table lists this clonotype with a few counts. V and J are TRBV9 and TRBJ1-2; D call uncertain. Trimming removed 0 bases from V and 1 base from J, with 10 bases in between. The CDR3 is 15 residues long. CDR1 and CDR2 (germline): SGDLS, YYNGEE. The CDR3 nucleotides are TGTGCCAGCAGCGTAGCCAGGAACGTTAACTATGGCTACACCTTC. It yields the protein CASSVARNVNYGYTF.

The chain is built from TRBV12-3 or TRBV12-4 and TRBJ2-1; tentative D call: TRBD1 (5 bases). The CDR3 is 12 residues long. Trimming cost V 8 bases and J 15 bases, with 20 bases left between them. The CDR3 here is CASGYNRRGRFF. The CDR3 DNA reads as TGTGCCAGCGGATATAACAGAAGGGGTCGGTTCTTC.

This clonotype was picked up a small number of times. The rearrangement joins TRBV4-3 to TRBJ1-1, with no clear D. Germline V CDR1 and CDR2: LGHNA, YSLEER. The CDR3 is 13 amino acids. With 0 bases removed from V and 4 bases from J, the gap between germline ends came to 6 bases. This chain's CDR3 is CASSQEGSTEAFF. CDR3 nucleotides: TGCGCCAGCAGCCAAGAAGGTAGCACTGAAGCTTTCTTT.

The gene calls are TRBV7-2 and TRBJ2-3; D is perhaps TRBD2 (6 bases). The CDR3 runs to 16 residues. In germline, CDR1 is SGHTA, CDR2 FQGNSA. Trimming took 1 base from V and 0 from J, leaving 11 bases between them. The DNA of the CDR3 is TGTGCCAGCAGCTTAGGATCGGCGGGAAGCACAGATACGCAGTATTTT. This encodes CASSLGSAGSTDTQYF.

The chain recombines TRBV5-1 with TRBJ2-1; 8 bases align to TRBD1. Trimming cost V 4 bases and J 6 bases; bases outside gene matches: 6. The length of the CDR3 is 14 residues. From germline, CDR1 is SGHRS and CDR2 YFSETQ. The CDR3 DNA is TGCGCCAGCAGCAAGGACAGGGAACGCAATGAGCAGTTCTTC. It yields the protein CASSKDRERNEQFF.

This clonotype was detected many times. The chain links TRBV2 to TRBJ2-5, with D perhaps TRBD1 (6 bases). Trimming took 1 base from V and 5 from J, leaving 14 bases between them. Germline CDR1 is SNHLY and CDR2 is FYNNEI. The CDR3 has 15 residues. The CDR3 region is CASSEGTAPVETQYF. The CDR3 DNA is TGTGCCAGCAGTGAAGGGACAGCCCCTGTTGAGACCCAGTACTTC.

The J gene is TRBJ2-7, the V gene TRBV27; no firm D call. CDR1 is MNHEY and CDR2 is SMNVEV in the germline V gene (reference sequence). The CDR3 totals 18 residues. With 5 bases removed from V and 3 bases from J, the gap between germline ends came to 26 bases. CDR3 nucleotides: TGTGCCAGCAGTCCCTCGGGCCCCGGCTTCGGTCCAAACTACGAGCAGTACTTC. Translating it yields CASSPSGPGFGPNYEQYF.

This chain joins TRBV5-1 and TRBJ2-7, with D perhaps TRBD2 (6 bases). V dropped 4 bases and J dropped 3 bases, with 11 bases sitting between them. Germline assignment: CDR1 SGHRS and CDR2 YFSETQ. This CDR3 comprises 13 residues. The CDR3 nucleotides are TGCGCCAGCAGCGTTGGGACTGTCTACGAGCAGTACTTC. Protein product: CASSVGTVYEQYF.

The chain couples TRBV20-1 to TRBJ2-7; no definite D call. CDR1 is DFQATT and CDR2 is SNEGSKA in the germline V gene (reference sequence). The V end lost 8 bases, the J end lost 4 bases, and 24 bases lay between the germline ends. This CDR3 contains 15 residues. CDR3 in DNA: TGCAGTTCTATTTTAACGTCGCGAGATTATTACGAGCAGTACTTC. This encodes CSSILTSRDYYEQYF.

This chain links TRBV7-8 with TRBJ2-1; D is unclear. From germline, CDR1 is SGHVS and CDR2 FQNEAQ. This CDR3 has 14 amino acids. V dropped 1 base and J dropped 8 bases, with 12 bases sitting between them. As DNA, the CDR3 is TGTGCCAGCAGCTTAGATCCTGCGGACCATGAGCAGTTCTTC. Its translation is CASSLDPADHEQFF. Filled out from reference TRBV7-8 and TRBJ2-1, the complete variable domain reads GAGVSQSPRYKVAKRGQDVALRCDPISGHVSLFWYQQALGQGPEFLTYFQNEAQLDKSGLPSDRFFAERPEGSVSTLKIQRTQQEDSAVYLCASSLDPADHEQFFGPGTRLTVL.

This clonotype was found a few times. The genes are TRBV12-3 or TRBV12-4 and TRBJ2-1; the match to TRBD2 covers 13 bases. There are 16 residues in the CDR3. Germline trimming cut 0 bases from V and 9 bases from J; bases unmatched to any gene: 5. Here the CDR3 reads CASSLARLAGGCEQFF. The CDR3, as DNA: TGTGCCAGCAGTTTAGCCCGACTAGCGGGGGGATGTGAGCAGTTCTTC.

This clonotype showed up just a few times. The rearrangement joins TRBV7-8 to TRBJ2-1; possibly TRBD2 for D (6 bases). The CDR3 consists of 15 residues. The V end lost 5 bases, the J end lost 4 bases, and 15 bases lay between the germline ends. Germline CDR1 reads SGHVS; CDR2 reads FQNEAQ. The CDR3 is CASSPQRVLYNEQFF. The CDR3 DNA is TGTGCCAGCAGCCCGCAGCGGGTCCTATACAATGAGCAGTTCTTC.